Listed below are T cell receptor beta chains from one sample, sequenced in a study of blood T cell repertoires in COVID-19. Sequencing was performed with immunoSEQ multiplex PCR; in TCRdb, only in-frame clones are kept and a portion is missing. The data contain 270,000 or so clones, 85% to 90% of them seen just once; the ten biggest clones take up about 4.6%. The specimen was peripheral blood. The receptors were gathered from a man aged 40-50 years with acute or convalescent COVID-19. Both conserved end residues are part of each CDR3. Fields, in order: clone size, D gene, V gene, J gene, CDR3 protein, CDR3 DNA. The D gene is left open where the match is weak. A row's size may be missing; if present it is once, few, many or a size class.

clone_size: -; d_call: -; v_call: TRBV2; j_call: TRBJ1-2; cdr3_aa: CASSDSRVYGYTF; cdr3_nt: TGTGCCAGCAGCGACAGTCGAGTCTATGGCTACACCTTC
clone_size: -; d_call: -; v_call: TRBV14; j_call: TRBJ1-2; cdr3_aa: CASSTLGEGYGYTF; cdr3_nt: TGTGCCAGCAGCACACTAGGGGAGGGGTATGGCTACACCTTC
clone_size: -; d_call: TRBD2; v_call: TRBV5-4; j_call: TRBJ2-7; cdr3_aa: CASSFTSGGSYEQYF; cdr3_nt: TGTGCCAGCAGCTTTACTAGCGGGGGGTCTTACGAGCAGTACTTC
clone_size: -; d_call: -; v_call: TRBV20-1; j_call: TRBJ1-2; cdr3_aa: CSAREPSGDTF; cdr3_nt: TGCAGTGCTAGAGAGCCCTCGGGGGACACCTTC
clone_size: once; d_call: TRBD1; v_call: TRBV27; j_call: TRBJ1-4; cdr3_aa: CASSSLGQGGEKLFF; cdr3_nt: TGTGCCAGCAGTTCCCTAGGACAGGGCGGCGAAAAACTGTTTTTT
clone_size: -; d_call: TRBD1; v_call: TRBV6-5; j_call: TRBJ1-2; cdr3_aa: CASSRQGGGYTF; cdr3_nt: TGTGCCAGCAGCCGACAGGGAGGTGGCTACACCTTC
clone_size: -; d_call: -; v_call: TRBV5-6; j_call: TRBJ1-2; cdr3_aa: CASAPGGNYGYTF; cdr3_nt: TGTGCCAGCGCCCCGGGAGGGAACTATGGCTACACCTTC
clone_size: -; d_call: TRBD1; v_call: TRBV15; j_call: TRBJ2-7; cdr3_aa: CATSRGGQGAGEQYF; cdr3_nt: TGTGCCACCAGCAGAGGGGGACAGGGCGCGGGCGAGCAGTACTTC
clone_size: -; d_call: -; v_call: TRBV4-1; j_call: TRBJ1-5; cdr3_aa: CASSQDPPEVPGQPQHF; cdr3_nt: TGCGCCAGCAGCCAAGATCCCCCGGAGGTGCCTGGTCAGCCCCAGCATTTT
clone_size: -; d_call: TRBD1; v_call: TRBV30; j_call: TRBJ1-2; cdr3_aa: CAWSGDRGLSPYGYTF; cdr3_nt: TGTGCCTGGAGTGGAGACAGGGGGTTATCTCCTTATGGCTACACCTTC
clone_size: -; d_call: -; v_call: TRBV11-3; j_call: TRBJ2-1; cdr3_aa: CASSPTGSSYNEQFF; cdr3_nt: TGTGCCAGCAGCCCCACGGGGAGCTCCTACAATGAGCAGTTCTTC
clone_size: -; d_call: -; v_call: TRBV13; j_call: TRBJ2-3; cdr3_aa: CASSPLRGDTQYF; cdr3_nt: TGTGCCAGCAGCCCCCTCCGGGGGGATACGCAGTATTTT
clone_size: -; d_call: TRBD2; v_call: TRBV3-1/TRBV3-2; j_call: TRBJ2-3; cdr3_aa: CASSQVSGSTDTQYF; cdr3_nt: TGTGCCAGCAGCCAAGTTAGCGGGAGCACAGATACGCAGTATTTT
clone_size: -; d_call: TRBD1; v_call: TRBV14; j_call: TRBJ1-2; cdr3_aa: CASSSKRGGAVYGYTF; cdr3_nt: TGTGCCAGCAGCTCAAAAAGAGGGGGCGCGGTCTATGGCTACACCTTC
clone_size: once; d_call: TRBD1; v_call: TRBV15; j_call: TRBJ2-7; cdr3_aa: CATSRDRTGGREQYF; cdr3_nt: TGTGCCACCAGCAGAGATCGGACAGGGGGCAGAGAGCAGTACTTC
clone_size: -; d_call: TRBD1; v_call: TRBV27; j_call: TRBJ1-2; cdr3_aa: CASSLSGTGFYGYTF; cdr3_nt: TGTGCCAGCAGTTTATCGGGGACAGGGTTCTATGGCTACACCTTC
clone_size: -; d_call: -; v_call: TRBV5-4; j_call: TRBJ2-2; cdr3_aa: CASSFGNTGELFF; cdr3_nt: TGTGCCAGCAGCTTCGGTAACACCGGGGAGCTGTTTTTT
clone_size: -; d_call: -; v_call: TRBV12-5; j_call: TRBJ1-5; cdr3_aa: CASGPGTPDQPQHF; cdr3_nt: TGTGCTAGTGGTCCCGGGACACCTGATCAGCCCCAGCATTTT
clone_size: -; d_call: -; v_call: TRBV7-9; j_call: TRBJ2-1; cdr3_aa: CASSFVSDGGLDFYNEQFF; cdr3_nt: TGTGCCAGCAGCTTCGTTTCTGATGGCGGGTTGGATTTCTACAATGAGCAGTTCTTC
clone_size: -; d_call: TRBD1; v_call: TRBV27; j_call: TRBJ2-7; cdr3_aa: CASLPLRGQGFNEQYF; cdr3_nt: TGTGCCAGCCTACCCCTCCGAGGACAGGGGTTCAACGAGCAGTACTTC
clone_size: -; d_call: -; v_call: TRBV5-6; j_call: TRBJ2-4; cdr3_aa: CASSWRWENIQYF; cdr3_nt: TGTGCCAGCAGCTGGAGGTGGGAGAACATTCAGTACTTC
clone_size: -; d_call: TRBD1; v_call: TRBV7-3; j_call: TRBJ1-1; cdr3_aa: CASSFTGAGYEAFF; cdr3_nt: TGTGCCAGCAGCTTTACAGGGGCGGGATATGAAGCTTTCTTT
clone_size: -; d_call: -; v_call: TRBV5-1; j_call: TRBJ1-1; cdr3_aa: CASSLVGRAVETEAFF; cdr3_nt: TGCGCCAGCAGCTTGGTTGGCAGGGCTGTCGAAACTGAAGCTTTCTTT
clone_size: -; d_call: -; v_call: TRBV6-1; j_call: TRBJ2-1; cdr3_aa: CASSEGRGSYNEQFF; cdr3_nt: TGTGCCAGCAGTGAGGGGAGAGGATCCTACAATGAGCAGTTCTTC
clone_size: -; d_call: -; v_call: TRBV6-5; j_call: TRBJ2-1; cdr3_aa: CAGGRIGSYEQFF; cdr3_nt: TGTGCCGGCGGCAGGATAGGGAGCTATGAGCAGTTCTTC
clone_size: once; d_call: -; v_call: TRBV27; j_call: TRBJ1-5; cdr3_aa: CASSPSRNQPQHF; cdr3_nt: TGTGCCAGCAGTCCCTCCCGCAATCAGCCCCAGCATTTT
clone_size: -; d_call: -; v_call: TRBV9; j_call: TRBJ2-3; cdr3_aa: CASSARGLNTDTQYF; cdr3_nt: TGTGCCAGCAGCGCCCGGGGTCTCAACACAGATACGCAGTATTTT
clone_size: -; d_call: -; v_call: TRBV27; j_call: TRBJ1-1; cdr3_aa: CASSLGGLGTEAFF; cdr3_nt: TGTGCCAGCAGTTTAGGGGGCTTGGGTACTGAAGCTTTCTTT
clone_size: few; d_call: -; v_call: TRBV11-3; j_call: TRBJ1-1; cdr3_aa: CASSLAGTSNTEAFF; cdr3_nt: TGTGCCAGCAGCTTGGCCGGGACTTCGAACACTGAAGCTTTCTTT
clone_size: few; d_call: -; v_call: TRBV5-5; j_call: TRBJ1-2; cdr3_aa: CASSIDAGGKGYTF; cdr3_nt: TGTGCCAGCAGCATTGACGCAGGAGGAAAAGGCTACACCTTC
clone_size: -; d_call: TRBD2; v_call: TRBV24-1; j_call: TRBJ2-3; cdr3_aa: CATSDWGLAGGKLRDTQYF; cdr3_nt: TGTGCCACCAGTGATTGGGGACTAGCGGGGGGGAAATTGAGAGATACGCAGTATTTT
clone_size: -; d_call: -; v_call: TRBV19; j_call: TRBJ1-5; cdr3_aa: CASRRAGINQPQHF; cdr3_nt: TGTGCCAGCCGGAGGGCTGGGATTAATCAGCCCCAGCATTTT
clone_size: -; d_call: -; v_call: TRBV11-2; j_call: TRBJ1-3; cdr3_aa: CAAGASSGSGNTIYF; cdr3_nt: TGTGCCGCTGGGGCATCCTCCGGGTCTGGAAACACCATATATTTT
clone_size: -; d_call: TRBD1; v_call: TRBV7-2; j_call: TRBJ1-5; cdr3_aa: CASSLARGFNQPQHF; cdr3_nt: TGTGCCAGCAGCTTAGCCAGGGGGTTTAATCAGCCCCAGCATTTT
clone_size: -; d_call: TRBD2; v_call: TRBV3-1/TRBV3-2; j_call: TRBJ2-7; cdr3_aa: CASSGTTTTYEQYF; cdr3_nt: TGTGCCAGCAGTGGGACTACCACGACCTACGAGCAGTACTTC
clone_size: -; d_call: TRBD2; v_call: TRBV11-3; j_call: TRBJ2-2; cdr3_aa: CASSPGRGVAGELFF; cdr3_nt: TGTGCCAGCAGTCCAGGGAGGGGAGTGGCCGGGGAGCTGTTTTTT
clone_size: -; d_call: -; v_call: TRBV11-2; j_call: TRBJ1-1; cdr3_aa: CASSLQGKDTEAFF; cdr3_nt: TGTGCCAGCAGCTTACAGGGGAAGGACACTGAAGCTTTCTTT
clone_size: -; d_call: TRBD1; v_call: TRBV5-6; j_call: TRBJ1-4; cdr3_aa: CASSLQGTADEKLFF; cdr3_nt: TGTGCCAGCAGCTTGCAGGGGACAGCAGACGAAAAACTGTTTTTT
clone_size: -; d_call: -; v_call: TRBV12-3/TRBV12-4; j_call: TRBJ1-3; cdr3_aa: CASSYSGNTIYF; cdr3_nt: TGTGCCAGCAGCTATTCTGGAAACACCATATATTTT
clone_size: -; d_call: TRBD1; v_call: TRBV6-5; j_call: TRBJ1-3; cdr3_aa: CASRPGTAGNTIYF; cdr3_nt: TGTGCCAGCAGACCCGGGACAGCTGGAAACACCATATATTTT
clone_size: -; d_call: -; v_call: TRBV11-2; j_call: TRBJ2-5; cdr3_aa: CASSLVGRGLETQYF; cdr3_nt: TGTGCCAGCAGCTTAGTGGGCAGGGGTTTAGAGACCCAGTACTTC
clone_size: -; d_call: TRBD2; v_call: TRBV7-6; j_call: TRBJ2-7; cdr3_aa: CASSLASGGLITPPYEQYF; cdr3_nt: TGTGCCAGCAGCTTAGCGAGCGGGGGGCTCATCACCCCCCCGTACGAGCAGTACTTC
clone_size: -; d_call: -; v_call: TRBV5-1; j_call: TRBJ1-5; cdr3_aa: CASSLDGTGGNQPQHF; cdr3_nt: TGCGCCAGCAGCTTGGACGGAACGGGGGGAAACCAGCCCCAGCATTTT
clone_size: -; d_call: TRBD1; v_call: TRBV10-3; j_call: TRBJ2-7; cdr3_aa: CAISERGQGLSEQYF; cdr3_nt: TGTGCCATCAGTGAGAGAGGACAGGGCTTGAGCGAGCAGTACTTC
clone_size: -; d_call: -; v_call: TRBV5-1; j_call: TRBJ2-3; cdr3_aa: CASTSGLTQYF; cdr3_nt: TGCGCCAGCACCTCGGGGTTAACGCAGTATTTT
clone_size: once; d_call: -; v_call: TRBV5-1; j_call: TRBJ2-4; cdr3_aa: CASSSGLENIQYF; cdr3_nt: TGCGCCAGCAGCTCGGGTCTGGAAAACATTCAGTACTTC
clone_size: -; d_call: TRBD1; v_call: TRBV3-1/TRBV3-2; j_call: TRBJ1-4; cdr3_aa: CASSQRDRWNEKLFF; cdr3_nt: TGTGCCAGCAGCCAAAGGGACAGGTGGAATGAAAAACTGTTTTTT
clone_size: -; d_call: TRBD2; v_call: TRBV4-2; j_call: TRBJ2-7; cdr3_aa: CASSQDQAGPYEQYF; cdr3_nt: TGTGCCAGCAGCCAAGATCAAGCGGGGCCCTACGAGCAGTACTTC
clone_size: -; d_call: -; v_call: TRBV4-1; j_call: TRBJ1-2; cdr3_aa: CASSQDGGLGGYTF; cdr3_nt: TGCGCCAGCAGCCAAGACGGGGGGCTAGGTGGCTACACCTTC
clone_size: -; d_call: -; v_call: TRBV7-7; j_call: TRBJ1-3; cdr3_aa: CASSLGGRNTIYF; cdr3_nt: TGTGCCAGCAGCTTAGGAGGAAGAAACACCATATATTTT
clone_size: -; d_call: -; v_call: TRBV24-1; j_call: TRBJ1-1; cdr3_aa: CATSDSRGGDTEAFF; cdr3_nt: TGTGCCACCAGTGATTCCCGGGGGGGTGACACTGAAGCTTTCTTT
clone_size: -; d_call: -; v_call: TRBV11-2; j_call: TRBJ1-1; cdr3_aa: CASSLEILVQGGPWAEAFF; cdr3_nt: TGTGCCAGCAGCTTAGAGATTTTGGTACAGGGTGGGCCTTGGGCTGAAGCTTTCTTT
clone_size: -; d_call: TRBD1; v_call: TRBV3-1/TRBV3-2; j_call: TRBJ2-7; cdr3_aa: CASSLGRDRGLDEQYF; cdr3_nt: TGTGCCAGCAGCCTAGGTAGGGACAGGGGGTTGGACGAGCAGTACTTC
clone_size: -; d_call: TRBD1; v_call: TRBV7-7; j_call: TRBJ2-1; cdr3_aa: CASSLGLAGGGDEQFF; cdr3_nt: TGTGCCAGCAGCTTAGGATTAGCAGGGGGCGGGGATGAGCAGTTCTTC